The following is a T cell receptor (beta chain) sequence with its context. The CDR3 has 13 amino acids. Germline V gene sequence: CDR1 SGHVS, CDR2 FQNEAQ. V dropped 5 bases and J dropped 7; count of bases not matched to a gene: 3. This sample was taken from a study of cytotoxic CD8 clonotypes in ibrutinib-treated CLL. Here immunoSEQ multiplex PCR was the method, and the copy in TCRdb shows in-frame clones only, minus some. The sample has 250,000 or so clones, under 75% seen once. The source is a human donor with chronic lymphocytic leukemia. Source: PBMCs, taken after 24 months of ibrutinib treatment. The rearrangement links TRBV7-8 to TRBJ2-1, with 9 bases identical to TRBD2. CDR3 residues: CASSRTSVNEQFF. The CDR3 DNA is TGTGCCAGCAGCCGGACTAGCGTAAATGAGCAGTTCTTC.